This T cell receptor beta chain was recorded in a study of T cell responses to AZD1222 COVID-19 vaccine. Study-level points and caveats: Among vaccine-associated CD4 TCRs, coverage spanned spike, with dominance at 160-218 and 743-854. Just a handful of people given AZD1222 tested seropositive at baseline.

Profiled with immunoSEQ multiplex PCR; TCRdb holds only in-frame clones, not every one. The table includes around 180,000 clones, less than 95% detected once. The ends lost 7 bases at V and 7 bases at J; junction bases unmatched: 9. This CDR3 is 13 amino acids long. Germline CDR1 reads SGDLS; CDR2 reads YYNGEE. In the case of this clone: Its antigen is unidentified.

The sequence came from an adult in good health. This material consisted of peripheral blood, taken on day 0 of AZD1222 vaccination. This chain links TRBV9 with TRBJ2-5; 8 positions agree with TRBD1. The CDR3 sequence is CASGSGTGATQYF. For the CDR3, the DNA is TGTGCCAGCGGGTCCGGGACAGGAGCGACCCAGTACTTC.